This T cell receptor (beta chain) is from a study of T cells in Graves' hyperthyroidism and ophthalmopathy. The CDR3 contains 14 residues. V dropped 3 bases and J dropped 2 bases, with 13 bases sitting between them. CDR1 is DFQATT, CDR2 SNEGSKA, per germline (reference sequence). The TCR beta CDR3 regions underwent amplification using RNA transcripts as the source. The TCR CDR3 was amplified in a first-round RT-PCR using the HTBI primer set. Each CDR3 protein is one row after TCRdb ran MiXCR on the multiplex PCR reads. The sample carries 450,000 to 500,000 distinct CDR3 sequences, 22% recorded once. V and J are TRBV20-1 and TRBJ1-2, with a tentative D call TRBD1 (6 bases). The TCR originated in a woman aged 70 to 79 with Graves' ophthalmopathy. Sequencing was performed on blood. CDR3 loop: CSASPGGQNYGYTF. The CDR3 DNA is TGCAGTGCTAGCCCAGGAGGACAGAACTATGGCTACACCTTC.